This T cell receptor (beta chain) comes out of a study of regulatory T cells in long-lasting Graves disease. General study findings and limits: TCR diversity was lower in persistent Graves' patients than in newly diagnosed ones.

For TCR beta, libraries came from iRepertoire HTBI primers and Arm-PCR of CDR3 regions. TCRdb processed the multiplex PCR reads anew with MiXCR; each CDR3 protein has one entry. The data contain 400,000 to 500,000 distinct CDR3 sequences, about 17% of them singletons. Indicated time point: newly diagnosed GD, antithyroid drugs for less than 3 months. RNA from PBMCs was the source of the TCR library. The table lists this clonotype with many counts. As yet, its antigen is unknown. These data also formed part of another study, on T cells in Graves' hyperthyroidism and ophthalmopathy. Turning to that study: Over 18 months, lack of ophthalmopathy progression marked Graves' hyperthyroidism as stable. In the first-round RT-PCR of the TCR CDR3, the HTBI primer set was used.

The sequence was obtained from a woman in her late teens or twenties with Graves disease. This specimen was peripheral blood mononuclear cells (PBMCs), taken at new diagnosis, from a patient treated with antithyroid drugs.

CDR3: CASRGPSNQPQHF. CDR3 in DNA: TGTGCCAGCAGGGGACCCTCAAATCAGCCCCAGCATTTT. The rearrangement joins TRBV12-3 or TRBV12-4 to TRBJ1-5; D is perhaps TRBD1 (5 bases). V was clipped by 6 bases and J by 4 bases, with 10 bases between them. The CDR3 length is 13 residues.